A selection of T cell receptor beta chains follows, all from one sample in a study of HIV-infected children after antiretroviral therapy interruption. TCRdb reprocessed the 3' RACE reads via MiXCR and lists one record per CDR3 protein. The sample lists 14,000 to 15,000 distinct CDR3 sequences; 3% to 3.5% were seen once. Sequenced here: CD45RO+ CD8+ T cells from PBMCs, pooled from several time points, sampled from a donor given antiretroviral therapy, either interrupted or continuous. These receptors were taken from a pool of human donors with HIV. CDR3s include the opening cysteine and the closing phenylalanine or tryptophan. A D gene is named only where the DNA matches it firmly. Only some rows state a clone size, as once, few, many or a class for expanded clones.

J | V | D | size | DNA | CDR3
TRBJ2-5 | TRBV6-5 | . | many | TGTGCCAGCAGTTCCCAACCTAGGGGGGAGACCCAGTACTTC | CASSSQPRGETQYF
TRBJ1-1 | TRBV5-1 | . | many | TGCGCCAGCAGCTTGGGCATGGGGGCCGCCGGCACTGAAGCTTTCTTT | CASSLGMGAAGTEAFF
TRBJ2-2 | TRBV6-5 | . | many | TGTGCCAGCAGCTCGGGGGCGGCCGGGGAGCTGTTTTTT | CASSSGAAGELFF
TRBJ2-2 | TRBV29-1 | TRBD2 | few | TGCAGCGTTGACGGACTAGCTTCGAGCGGGGAGCTGTTTTTT | CSVDGLASSGELFF
TRBJ2-3 | TRBV27 | . | many | TGTGCCAGCAGTTTATATTGGTGGGTGACAGATACGCAGTATTTT | CASSLYWWVTDTQYF
TRBJ2-7 | TRBV28 | . | . | TGTGCCGGCAGCCAGGGGCAGGGGTACGAGCAGTACTTC | CAGSQGQGYEQYF
TRBJ2-7 | TRBV3-1 | . | many | TGTGCCAGCAGCCAACGACAGGACCCCGGGGAGCAGTACTTC | CASSQRQDPGEQYF
TRBJ1-3 | TRBV15 | . | many | TGTGCCACCAGCTTGTGGGCAGCGCTCGGAAACACCATATATTTT | CATSLWAALGNTIYF
TRBJ2-7 | TRBV4-1 | TRBD1 | . | TGCGCCAGCCATCCTTCCGGGACAGGGAGCTACGAGCAGTACTTC | CASHPSGTGSYEQYF
TRBJ2-7 | TRBV11-2 | TRBD2 | many | TGTGCCAGCAGCCACATAGGCTCGACTAGCGGGACACCCCCGCCCTACGAGCAGTACTTC | CASSHIGSTSGTPPPYEQYF